This T cell receptor beta chain emerged from a study of cytomegalovirus exposure and HLA in healthy donors. Vbeta (60) and Jbeta (13) primers were used in the PCR. The protocol was immunoSEQ multiplex PCR, while the TCRdb copy is restricted to in-frame clones and leaves out a portion. The sample records 160,000 or so clones, roughly 82% being singletons. This CDR3 is 15 amino acids long. V shed 3 bases, J shed 3 bases, and the junction held 6 bases outside the gene matches. Germline values: CDR1 SGHRS, CDR2 YFSETQ. Points from the study as a whole: Roughly uniform depth of sequencing across donors was assumed in presence/absence analyses. It was only CMV serostatus that was available as immune exposure information. Later analysis showed TCR association rates varying by HLA locus, highest for DRB1 and lowest for HLA-C.

Regarding this clone: Its matching antigen is unknown.

Each donor's status was that of a healthy bone marrow donor. This TCR was recovered from a man aged 50-60 years in good health and CMV-seropositive. V is TRBV5-1 and J is TRBJ2-4; TRBD1 agrees at 7 bases. Sequencing was performed on PBMCs. The CDR3 reads CASSWAGTDKNIQYF. The DNA of the CDR3 is TGCGCCAGCAGCTGGGCCGGGACAGACAAAAACATTCAGTACTTC.